This T cell receptor beta chain originates from a study of blood T cell repertoires in COVID-19. This clone showed up just once. Methods used by the authors: Estimated nucleated cell counts came from reference gene primer amplification. Profiled with immunoSEQ multiplex PCR; TCRdb holds only in-frame clones, not every one. The V and J calls and clone size come from that table; D and trimming were worked out from the DNA. The sample records about 54,000 clones, roughly 90% being singletons. Germline CDR1 reads MGHRA; CDR2 reads YSYEKL. CDR3 length equals 15 residues. V lost 2 bases and J lost 3; bases outside the gene matches: 5.

The J gene is TRBJ2-7, the V gene TRBV4-1, with 9 bases that match TRBD2. This sequence originates from a man in his sixties with active COVID-19. Material for sequencing was peripheral blood. This chain's CDR3 is CASSQSELAGYEQYF. The CDR3 DNA sequence: TGCGCCAGCAGCCAATCCGAACTAGCGGGCTACGAGCAGTACTTC.